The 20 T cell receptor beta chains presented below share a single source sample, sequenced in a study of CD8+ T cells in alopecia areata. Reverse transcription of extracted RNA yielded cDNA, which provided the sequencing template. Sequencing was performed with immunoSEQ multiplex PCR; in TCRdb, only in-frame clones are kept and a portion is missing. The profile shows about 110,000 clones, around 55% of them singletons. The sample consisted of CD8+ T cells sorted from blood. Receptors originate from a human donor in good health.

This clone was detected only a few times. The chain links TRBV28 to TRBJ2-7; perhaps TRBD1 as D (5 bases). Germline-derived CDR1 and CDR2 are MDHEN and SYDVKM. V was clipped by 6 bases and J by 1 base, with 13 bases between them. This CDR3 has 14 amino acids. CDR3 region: CASSYRQRSYEQYF. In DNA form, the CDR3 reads TGTGCCAGCAGCTACAGACAGAGATCCTACGAGCAGTACTTC.

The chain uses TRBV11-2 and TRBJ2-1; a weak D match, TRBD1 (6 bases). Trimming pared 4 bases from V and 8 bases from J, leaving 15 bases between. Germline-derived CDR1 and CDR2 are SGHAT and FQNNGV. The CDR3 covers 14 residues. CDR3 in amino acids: CASSSQGMVDEQFF. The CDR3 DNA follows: TGTGCCAGCAGCTCGCAGGGGATGGTGGATGAGCAGTTCTTC.

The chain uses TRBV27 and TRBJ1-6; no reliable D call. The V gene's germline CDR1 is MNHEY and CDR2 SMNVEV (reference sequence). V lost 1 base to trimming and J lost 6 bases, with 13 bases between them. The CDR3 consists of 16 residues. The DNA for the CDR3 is TGTGCCAGCAGTTTATTAGGACCTCTCCCTAATTCACCCCTCCACTTT. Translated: CASSLLGPLPNSPLHF.

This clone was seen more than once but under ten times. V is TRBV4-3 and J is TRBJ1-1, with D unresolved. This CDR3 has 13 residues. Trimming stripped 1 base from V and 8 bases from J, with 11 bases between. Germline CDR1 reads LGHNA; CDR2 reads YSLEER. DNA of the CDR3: TGCGCCAGCAGCCAAGTAGGTAGTCAAGAAGCTTTCTTT. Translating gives CASSQVGSQEAFF.

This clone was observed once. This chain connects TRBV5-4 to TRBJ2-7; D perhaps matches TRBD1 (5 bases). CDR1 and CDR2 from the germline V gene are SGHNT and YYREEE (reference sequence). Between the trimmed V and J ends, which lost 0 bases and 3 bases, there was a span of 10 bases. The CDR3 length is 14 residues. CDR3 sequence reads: CASSLGQNNYEQYF. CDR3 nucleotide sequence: TGTGCCAGCAGCTTGGGACAGAATAACTACGAGCAGTACTTC.

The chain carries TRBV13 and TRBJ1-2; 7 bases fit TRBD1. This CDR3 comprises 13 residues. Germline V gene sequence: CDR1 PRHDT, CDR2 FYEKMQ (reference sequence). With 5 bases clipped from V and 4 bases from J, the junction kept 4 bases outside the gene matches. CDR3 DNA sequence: TGTGCCAGCAGCCTACAGGGGACCTATGGCTACACCTTC. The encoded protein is CASSLQGTYGYTF.

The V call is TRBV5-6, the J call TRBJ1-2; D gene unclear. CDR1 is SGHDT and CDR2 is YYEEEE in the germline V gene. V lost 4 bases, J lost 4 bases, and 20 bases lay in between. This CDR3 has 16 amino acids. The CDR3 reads CASSLPGPRTVYGYTF. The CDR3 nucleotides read TGTGCCAGCAGCCTGCCGGGCCCGAGGACGGTCTATGGCTACACCTTC.

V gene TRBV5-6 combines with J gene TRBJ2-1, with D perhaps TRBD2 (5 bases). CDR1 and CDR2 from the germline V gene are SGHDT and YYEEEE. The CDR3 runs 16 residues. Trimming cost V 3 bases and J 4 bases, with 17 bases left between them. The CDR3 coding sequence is TGTGCCAGCAGCTCAGCGACTATGGGTGGATACAATGAGCAGTTCTTC. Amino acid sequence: CASSSATMGGYNEQFF.

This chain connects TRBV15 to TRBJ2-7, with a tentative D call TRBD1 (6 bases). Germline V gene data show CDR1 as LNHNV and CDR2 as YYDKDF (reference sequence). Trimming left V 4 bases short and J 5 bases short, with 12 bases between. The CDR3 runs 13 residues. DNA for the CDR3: TGTGCCACCAGCATTCGGGACATCGACGAGCAGTACTTC. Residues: CATSIRDIDEQYF.

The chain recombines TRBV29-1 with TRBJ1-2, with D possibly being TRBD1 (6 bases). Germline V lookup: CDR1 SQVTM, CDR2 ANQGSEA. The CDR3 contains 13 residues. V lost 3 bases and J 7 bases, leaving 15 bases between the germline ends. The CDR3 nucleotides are TGCAGCGTTGAGGGGGCCGTCCCGGGTGGCTACACCTTC. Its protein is CSVEGAVPGGYTF.

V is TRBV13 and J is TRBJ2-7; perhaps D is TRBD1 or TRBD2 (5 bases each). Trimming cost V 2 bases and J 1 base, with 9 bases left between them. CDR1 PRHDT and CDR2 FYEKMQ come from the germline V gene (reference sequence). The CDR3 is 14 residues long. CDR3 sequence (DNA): TGTGCCAGCAGCTTAATGGGACCTTCCTACGAGCAGTACTTC. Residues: CASSLMGPSYEQYF.

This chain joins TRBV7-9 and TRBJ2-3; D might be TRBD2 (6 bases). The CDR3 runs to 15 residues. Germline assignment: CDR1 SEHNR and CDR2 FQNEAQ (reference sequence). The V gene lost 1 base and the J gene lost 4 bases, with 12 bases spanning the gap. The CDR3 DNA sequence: TGTGCCAGCAGCTTAGGGACGACGGGGGCAGATACGCAGTATTTT. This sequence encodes CASSLGTTGADTQYF.

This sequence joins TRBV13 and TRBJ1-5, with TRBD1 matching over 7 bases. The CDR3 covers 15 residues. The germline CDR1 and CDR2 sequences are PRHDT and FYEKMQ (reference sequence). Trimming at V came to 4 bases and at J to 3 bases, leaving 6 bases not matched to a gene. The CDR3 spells CASSSGGQYNQPQHF. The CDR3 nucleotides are TGTGCCAGCAGCTCAGGGGGACAGTACAATCAGCCCCAGCATTTT.

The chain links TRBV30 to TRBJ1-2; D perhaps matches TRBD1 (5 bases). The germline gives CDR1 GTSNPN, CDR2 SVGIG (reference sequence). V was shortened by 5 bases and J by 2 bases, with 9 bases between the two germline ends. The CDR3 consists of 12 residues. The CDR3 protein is CAWGPGNYGYTF. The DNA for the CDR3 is TGTGCCTGGGGGCCAGGGAACTATGGCTACACCTTC. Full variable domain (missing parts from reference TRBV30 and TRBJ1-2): SQTIHQWPATLVQPVGSPLSLECTVEGTSNPNLYWYRQAAGRGLQLLFYSVGIGQISSEVPQNLSASRPQDRQFILSSKKLLLSDSGFYLCAWGPGNYGYTFGSGTRLTVV.

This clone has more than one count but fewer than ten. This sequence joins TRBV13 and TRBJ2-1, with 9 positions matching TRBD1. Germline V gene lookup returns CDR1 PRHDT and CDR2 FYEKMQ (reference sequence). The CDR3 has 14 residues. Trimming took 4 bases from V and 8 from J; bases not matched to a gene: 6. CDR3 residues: CASSSGTGRHEQFF. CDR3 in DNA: TGTGCCAGCAGCTCAGGGACAGGGAGGCATGAGCAGTTCTTC.

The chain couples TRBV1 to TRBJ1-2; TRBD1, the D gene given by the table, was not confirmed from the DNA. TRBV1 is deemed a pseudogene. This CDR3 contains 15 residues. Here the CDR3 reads CTSSLGQLLNYGYTF. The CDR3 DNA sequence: TGCACCAGCAGCCTCGGACAGCTACTTAACTATGGCTACACCTTC.

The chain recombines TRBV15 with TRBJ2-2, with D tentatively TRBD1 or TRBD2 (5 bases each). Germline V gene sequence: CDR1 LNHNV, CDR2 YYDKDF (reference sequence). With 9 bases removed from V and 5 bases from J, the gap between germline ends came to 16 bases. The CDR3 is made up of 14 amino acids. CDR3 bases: TGTGCCACGGACGGGGCCACCGTTACCGGGGAGCTGTTTTTT. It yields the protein CATDGATVTGELFF. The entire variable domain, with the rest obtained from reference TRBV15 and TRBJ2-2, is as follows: DAMVIQNPRYQVTQFGKPVTLSCSQTLNHNVMYWYQQKSSQAPKLLFHYYDKDFNNEADTPDNFQSRRPNTSFCFLDIRSPGLGDTAMYLCATDGATVTGELFFGEGSRLTVL.

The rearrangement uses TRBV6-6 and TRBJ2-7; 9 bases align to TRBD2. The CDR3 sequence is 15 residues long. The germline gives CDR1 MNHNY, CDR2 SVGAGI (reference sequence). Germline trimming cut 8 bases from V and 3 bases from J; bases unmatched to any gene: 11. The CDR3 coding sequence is TGTGCCAGCGATGGAAGCGGGGGGACCCACTACGAGCAGTACTTC. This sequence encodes CASDGSGGTHYEQYF.

Written as DNA, the CDR3 is TGTGCCAGCAGTGATGTGGGACTAGCGGTTCGCGAGCAGTACTTC. Translation: CASSDVGLAVREQYF. This chain uses TRBV2 with TRBJ2-7, with 11 bases fitting TRBD2. With 3 bases clipped from V and 6 bases from J, the junction kept 7 bases outside the gene matches. The CDR3 is made up of 15 amino acids. Germline CDR1 and CDR2: SNHLY and FYNNEI.

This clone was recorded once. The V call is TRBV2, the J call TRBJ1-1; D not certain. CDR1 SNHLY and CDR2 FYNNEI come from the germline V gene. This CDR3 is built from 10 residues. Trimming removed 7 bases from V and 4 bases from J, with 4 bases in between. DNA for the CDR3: TGTGCCAGCATGGGCACTGAAGCTTTCTTT. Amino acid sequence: CASMGTEAFF.